This T cell receptor (beta chain) was obtained from a study of T cell repertoires in cytomegalovirus infection. As concerns this clonotype: As yet, its antigen is unknown.

TCRdb reanalysed the reads using MiXCR and keeps one entry per CDR3 protein. Of hundreds of thousands of distinct CDR3 sequences listed, around 32% were seen once; the top ten hold over 11%. This TCR was recovered from a human donor in good health (CMV status not recorded). Some clones in this sample may be carry-over from other donors' samples. The source was cultured CD8+ T cells from PBMCs, collected from culture after CMV antigen stimulation.

CDR3 loop: CASSQTSDQETQYF. In DNA, the CDR3 is TGTGCCAGCAGTCAAACTAGCGACCAAGAGACCCAGTACTTC. The chain links TRBV6-2 or TRBV6-3 to TRBJ2-5, with 7 bases matching TRBD2. Per germline, CDR1 MNHEY and CDR2 SVGEGT. The length of the CDR3 is 14 residues. V shed 5 bases and J 0 bases; nucleotides not matched to a gene: 3.